The clone carrying this T cell receptor (beta chain) was picked up many times. Its antigen is currently unknown. The patients, who ranged from 18 to 65 in age, presented with newly diagnosed hyperthyroidism lasting under 2 months. This sample is part of a study of T cells in Graves' hyperthyroidism and ophthalmopathy. Study in general: Peripheral blood was drawn at first diagnosis, prior to all treatment.

V was clipped by 0 bases and J by 2 bases, with 17 bases between them. Germline V CDR1 and CDR2: DFQATT, SNEGSKA (reference sequence). The CDR3 runs to 17 residues. Using RNA transcripts as the source, TCR beta CDR3 regions were amplified. The HTBI primer set served for first-round RT-PCR of the TCR CDR3. TCRdb re-analysed the multiplex PCR reads in MiXCR, keeping a single row per CDR3 protein. The sample has about 160,000 distinct CDR3 sequences; 9.4% are singletons. The study's findings and limits: Ophthalmopathy could be told apart from stable hyperthyroidism with a 13 V-J model. In blood, most of the thyroid clonotypes expanded above 0.001 were also present.

The sequenced sample consisted of blood. The receptor was isolated from a woman aged 18-30 years with Graves' hyperthyroidism that later progressed to Graves' ophthalmopathy. J is TRBJ2-1 and V is TRBV20-1, with D possibly matching TRBD2 (5 bases). CDR3 in amino acids: CSARDLGRTVTYNEQFF. CDR3 nucleotides: TGCAGTGCTAGAGATCTCGGTAGGACTGTCACCTACAATGAGCAGTTCTTC.